This is a list of T cell receptor beta chains from one sample in a study of CD8 T cells in Susac syndrome. TCRdb reprocessed the immunoSEQ multiplex PCR reads with MiXCR, giving one entry per CDR3 protein. The sample lists around 130,000 distinct CDR3 sequences; approximately 96% were seen once. The sample comprised CD4+ T cells from PBMCs. The receptors here all came from a human donor with multiple sclerosis. Each CDR3 is given with its conserved first and last residue. The order of the fields is V gene, clone size, J gene, D gene, CDR3 DNA, CDR3 protein. The D gene is left open where the match is weak. For some rows the clone size is stated as once, few or many, or as a class when expanded; others skip it.

>TRBV30|NA|TRBJ1-4|TRBD1
TGTGCCTGGAGTGTACACAACAGGGGACCGAAGCAAAAACTGTTTTTT
CAWSVHNRGPKQKLFF
>TRBV27|NA|TRBJ2-1|NA
TGTGCCAGCCGCAGTAGTGGGTCCTACAATGAGCAGTTCTTC
CASRSSGSYNEQFF
>TRBV20-1|once|TRBJ1-5|TRBD1
TGCAGTGCTAACCGAGGGACAGGGAGTAATCAGCCCCAGCATTTT
CSANRGTGSNQPQHF
>TRBV3-1|NA|TRBJ2-5|TRBD1
TGTGCCAGCAGCCAAGAGGGACAGCTAAAAGAGACCCAGTACTTC
CASSQEGQLKETQYF
>TRBV3-1|NA|TRBJ2-1|TRBD1
TGTGCCAGCAGCCAATATCCCGGGGGGGACAGGGGAAAGTTCTTC
CASSQYPGGDRGKFF
>TRBV28|NA|TRBJ1-5|NA
TGTGCCAGCAGTCCAGGGTTTCAGCCCCAGCATTTT
CASSPGFQPQHF
>TRBV28|NA|TRBJ2-5|NA
TGTGCCAGCATCGGACAAGAGACCCAGTACTTC
CASIGQETQYF
>TRBV7-3|NA|TRBJ2-1|TRBD2
TGTGCCAGCAGCTCCGGACTAGCGGGAGTTTCCTACAATGAGCAGTTCTTC
CASSSGLAGVSYNEQFF
>TRBV7-2|NA|TRBJ2-1|NA
TGTGCCAGCAGCTTTTTTCACAGGGAAGGGGGCAATGAGCAGTTCTTC
CASSFFHREGGNEQFF
>TRBV15|NA|TRBJ2-3|NA
TGTGCCACCAGCAGAGATTGGCGCGGCACCCCAAGCACAGATACGCAGTATTTT
CATSRDWRGTPSTDTQYF
>TRBV3-1|NA|TRBJ1-1|TRBD1
TGTGCCAGCAGTACAAGACAGGGCACTGAAGCTTTCTTT
CASSTRQGTEAFF
>TRBV29-1|NA|TRBJ2-5|NA
TGCAGCCCCCTGCGGGTGGAGGAGACCCAGTACTTC
CSPLRVEETQYF
>TRBV2|NA|TRBJ2-3|NA
TGTGCCAGCAGTGATGGGGTAGCGGAAAGCACAGATACGCAGTATTTT
CASSDGVAESTDTQYF
>TRBV15|NA|TRBJ2-5|TRBD2
TGTGCCACCAGCAGCCCGGGACTAGCGGGACAAGAGACCCAGTACTTC
CATSSPGLAGQETQYF
>TRBV10-3|once|TRBJ2-1|NA
TGTGCCATCAGTGAGGGGGGGTCCCACAATGAGCAGTTCTTC
CAISEGGSHNEQFF
>TRBV6-4|few|TRBJ1-5|NA
TGTGCCAGCAGTGACTCGTGGAGATTTCAGCCCCAGCATTTT
CASSDSWRFQPQHF
>TRBV3-1|NA|TRBJ1-5|TRBD1
TGTGCCAGCAGCCAAGGGACAGGGGGCCAACAGCCCCAGCATTTT
CASSQGTGGQQPQHF
>TRBV4-1|NA|TRBJ2-7|TRBD1
TGCGCCAGCAGCCAGCAGGACAGGGTTGGCGAGCAGTACTTC
CASSQQDRVGEQYF
>TRBV28|NA|TRBJ2-5|NA
TGTGCCAGCAGCCGGGACGCCCGGGCTGGGACCCAGTACTTC
CASSRDARAGTQYF
>TRBV20-1|NA|TRBJ1-1|NA
TGCAGTGCTAAAGGAGAGGGACCACTGAACACTGAAGCTTTCTTT
CSAKGEGPLNTEAFF
>TRBV18|NA|TRBJ2-5|NA
TGTGCCAGCTCATCCAGAAGGCAAGAGACCCAGTACTTC
CASSSRRQETQYF
>TRBV3-1|NA|TRBJ2-7|TRBD2
TGTGCCAGCAGCCAAGCTCAGCGGGAGGTCTCCTACGAGCAGTACTTC
CASSQAQREVSYEQYF
>TRBV15|NA|TRBJ1-1|NA
TGTGCCACCAGCAGAATATACAGGGTTCGTACTGAAGCTTTCTTT
CATSRIYRVRTEAFF
>TRBV2|NA|TRBJ2-5|NA
TGTGCCAGCAGGGGGGAAGTCCGAACGGAGACCCAGTACTTC
CASRGEVRTETQYF
>TRBV12-3/TRBV12-4|NA|TRBJ1-1|NA
TGTGCCAGCAGTTTAGTCCGGGGACGGACTGAAGCTTTCTTT
CASSLVRGRTEAFF
>TRBV12-3/TRBV12-4|once|TRBJ1-2|NA
TGTGCCAGCACCCCAGGAATTTGGACAAAGACTAACTATGGCTACACCTTC
CASTPGIWTKTNYGYTF
>TRBV9|NA|TRBJ2-3|NA
TGTGCCAGCAGCGTAGCCCCGGCTAGCACAGATACGCAGTATTTT
CASSVAPASTDTQYF
>TRBV13|NA|TRBJ2-3|TRBD2
TGTGCCAGCAGCTCTAGCGGGGGTGGAGATACGCAGTATTTT
CASSSSGGGDTQYF
>TRBV2|NA|TRBJ2-7|TRBD1
TGTGCCAGCAATGGACAGGGGGCTGGTGAGCAGTACTTC
CASNGQGAGEQYF
>TRBV9|NA|TRBJ1-6|NA
TGTGCCAGCAGCAGACAGAATAATAATTCACCCCTCCACTTT
CASSRQNNNSPLHF
>TRBV24-1|NA|TRBJ2-1|TRBD2
TGTGCCACCAGTGACCCCTGGCTAGCGGGATCCTACAATGAGCAGTTCTTC
CATSDPWLAGSYNEQFF
>TRBV7-9|NA|TRBJ2-5|NA
TGTGCCAGCAGCCCTGGGGACGGAGAGACCCAGTACTTC
CASSPGDGETQYF
>TRBV6-2/TRBV6-3|NA|TRBJ1-2|TRBD1
TGTGCCAGCAGCAAAAGCAGGACAGGAACTAACTATGGCTACACCTTC
CASSKSRTGTNYGYTF
>TRBV7-2|NA|TRBJ2-3|NA
TGTGCCAGCAGCTTAGCGCCGGCCGTCGCAGATACGCAGTATTTT
CASSLAPAVADTQYF
>TRBV5-1|NA|TRBJ2-6|TRBD1
TGCGCCAGCAGCTCCGGGACAGGACTCTCTGGGGCCAACGTCCTGACTTTC
CASSSGTGLSGANVLTF
>TRBV11-2|NA|TRBJ1-2|TRBD1
TGTGCCAGCAGCTTCCCACAAGGGGGAATCGGACAGGGCGCATTTGGTGGTGGCTACACCTTC
CASSFPQGGIGQGAFGGGYTF
>TRBV28|NA|TRBJ2-2|NA
TGTGCCAGCAGTTTACCGGGGTTTATCACCGGGGAGCTGTTTTTT
CASSLPGFITGELFF
>TRBV3-1|NA|TRBJ1-1|NA
TGTGCCAGCAGCCGAAGGTATGGGAACACTGAAGCTTTCTTT
CASSRRYGNTEAFF
>TRBV11-2|once|TRBJ2-2|NA
TGTGCCAGCAGCATACGACTAGCCGGGGAGCTGTTTTTT
CASSIRLAGELFF
>TRBV7-2|NA|TRBJ2-7|TRBD1
TGTGCCAGCAGCTCCTCTGGGACAGGTCTAAGTGAGCAGTACTTC
CASSSSGTGLSEQYF
>TRBV30|NA|TRBJ1-1|NA
TGTGCCTGGAGTGTACTTCTGGGTTTGGGCACTGAAGCTTTCTTT
CAWSVLLGLGTEAFF
>TRBV29-1|once|TRBJ1-1|NA
TGCAGCGGAAGTGACGGGAGGGGTGAAGCTTTCTTT
CSGSDGRGEAFF
>TRBV5-1|NA|TRBJ2-7|NA
TGCGCCAGCAGTCCGACGAAGAGTGGCTACGAGCAGTACTTC
CASSPTKSGYEQYF
>TRBV9|NA|TRBJ2-1|NA
TGTGCCAGCAGCGTAGATAGCGGAATCTACAATGAGCAGTTCTTC
CASSVDSGIYNEQFF
>TRBV12-3/TRBV12-4|once|TRBJ1-1|NA
TGTGCCAGCAGTTTAGGCGGTTGGGACACTGAAGCTTTCTTT
CASSLGGWDTEAFF
>TRBV25-1|NA|TRBJ1-1|NA
TGTGCCAGCACCGCTAGCGGTCTGAACACTGAAGCTTTCTTT
CASTASGLNTEAFF
>TRBV9|NA|TRBJ2-3|TRBD2
TGTGCCAGCAGCGTAGAAGCGGGAGCGGGAGATACGCAGTATTTT
CASSVEAGAGDTQYF
>TRBV7-8|once|TRBJ2-7|TRBD1
TGTGCCAGCAGCTTAGGAGGGACAGCCCTCCAGGAGCAGTACTTC
CASSLGGTALQEQYF
>TRBV7-8|NA|TRBJ2-5|TRBD1
TGTGCCACCTCGAGTACGGGACAGCGACAAGAGACCCAGTACTTC
CATSSTGQRQETQYF
>TRBV7-7|NA|TRBJ2-3|NA
TGTGCTAGCAGCTTAGGGACAACCAGCACAGATACGCAGTATTTT
CASSLGTTSTDTQYF
>TRBV19|once|TRBJ1-5|NA
TGTGCCAGCGGGAGAAACGGCCAGCCCCAGCATTTT
CASGRNGQPQHF